This T cell receptor (beta chain) came from a study of type 1 regulatory T cells. Study-wide background: T-allo10 is an in vitro-generated, Tr1-enriched CD4 T cell product specific for alloantigen.

TCRdb analysed the reads with MiXCR anew, one entry per CDR3 protein. The table records approximately 72,000 distinct CDR3 sequences, 63% of them present only once. The graft donor-derived T-allo10 cells reportedly recognize host alloantigens, are anergic, and suppress alloantigen-specifically. This clonotype was detected only a few times. Its antigen is currently unknown. After removal of 9 bases from V and 0 bases from J, the junction contained 7 bases not matched to a gene. The V gene's germline CDR1 is SGHTA and CDR2 FQGNSA. CDR3 length equals 16 residues. The sample taken for sequencing was cultured T cells, either the whole culture or a sorted T cell fraction (not recorded which). Subset noted: Tr1-enriched cell product generated in vitro against host alloantigens. J is TRBJ2-3 and V is TRBV7-2; TRBD2 agrees at 12 bases. This sequence was found in a human donor in good health. This chain's CDR3 is CASSLLAGGSTDTQYF. The CDR3 DNA reads TGTGCCAGTAGTCTCCTAGCGGGAGGGAGCACAGATACGCAGTATTTT.